This T cell receptor beta chain emerged from a study of radiotherapy plus CTLA-4 blockade in lung cancer. Study-level information: Roughly 17% of enrolled patients responded objectively, and about 31% had disease control.

CDR3 length equals 14 residues. The germline CDR1 and CDR2 sequences are MNHNS and SASEGT. The V segment lost 6 bases and the J segment 5 bases; nucleotides outside the gene matches: 7. The table came from immunoSEQ multiplex PCR; TCRdb's copy has only in-frame clones and leaves some out. Of 30,000 to 35,000 clones in the sample, roughly 70% were seen once. The chain recombines TRBV6-1 with TRBJ2-5; 9 bases line up with TRBD2. The receptor comes from a human donor with non-small cell lung cancer who had stable disease on radiotherapy plus ipilimumab. The material sequenced was peripheral blood, taken from a patient treated with radiotherapy plus ipilimumab. The CDR3 DNA follows: TGTGCCAGCAGAAAGAGCGGGAGGTTTGAGACCCAGTACTTC. Translation: CASRKSGRFETQYF.